This entry is about one TCR beta chain. Its antigen remains unidentified. PCR primers comprised 60 Vbeta and 13 Jbeta primers. The assay was immunoSEQ multiplex PCR, and TCRdb's table has in-frame clones only and misses some. Recorded here are 100,000 to 150,000 clones; the top ten clones represent 1%. These data belong to a study of cytomegalovirus exposure and HLA in healthy donors. Overall study findings and caveats: The majority of TCR sequences were rare, yet some public TCRs appeared in many donors.

The CDR3 extends over 15 amino acids. V shed 7 bases and J 10 bases; nucleotides not matched to a gene: 17. The germline gives CDR1 SGHRS, CDR2 YFSETQ. Sequenced sample: PBMCs. This clonotype was obtained from a man between 18 and 29 years old in good health and CMV-seronegative. V and J are TRBV5-1 and TRBJ1-1; 9 bases agree with TRBD1. Here the CDR3 DNA reads TGCGCCAGCCGGACCGGGACAGGGTCCACTGAAGGAGCTTTCTTT. Its protein is CASRTGTGSTEGAFF.